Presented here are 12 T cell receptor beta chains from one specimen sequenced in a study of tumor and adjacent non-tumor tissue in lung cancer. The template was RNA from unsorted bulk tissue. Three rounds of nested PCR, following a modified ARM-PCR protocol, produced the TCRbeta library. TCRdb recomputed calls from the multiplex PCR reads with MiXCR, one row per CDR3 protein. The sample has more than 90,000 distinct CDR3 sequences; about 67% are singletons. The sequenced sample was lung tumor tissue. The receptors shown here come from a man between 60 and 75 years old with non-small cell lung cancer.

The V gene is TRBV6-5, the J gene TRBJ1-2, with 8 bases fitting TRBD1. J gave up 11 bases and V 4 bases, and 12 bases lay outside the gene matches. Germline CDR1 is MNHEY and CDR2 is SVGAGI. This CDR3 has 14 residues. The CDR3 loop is CASSLRQGSVGYTF. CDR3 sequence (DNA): TGTGCCAGCAGTTTAAGACAGGGGTCGGTAGGTTACACCTTC.

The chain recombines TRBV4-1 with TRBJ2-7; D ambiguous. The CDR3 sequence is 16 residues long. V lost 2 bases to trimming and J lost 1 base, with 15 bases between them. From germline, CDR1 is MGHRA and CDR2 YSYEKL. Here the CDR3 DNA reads TGCGCCAGCAGCCAACAGGTTCACAGTTTATCCTACGAGCAGTACTTC. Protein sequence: CASSQQVHSLSYEQYF.

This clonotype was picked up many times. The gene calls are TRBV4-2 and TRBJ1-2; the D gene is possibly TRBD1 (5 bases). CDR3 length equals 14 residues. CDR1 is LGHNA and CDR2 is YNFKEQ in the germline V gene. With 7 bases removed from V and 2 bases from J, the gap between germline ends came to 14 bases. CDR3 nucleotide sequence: TGTGCCAGCACCGCTCTCGGGGGAAACTATGGCTACACCTTC. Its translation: CASTALGGNYGYTF.

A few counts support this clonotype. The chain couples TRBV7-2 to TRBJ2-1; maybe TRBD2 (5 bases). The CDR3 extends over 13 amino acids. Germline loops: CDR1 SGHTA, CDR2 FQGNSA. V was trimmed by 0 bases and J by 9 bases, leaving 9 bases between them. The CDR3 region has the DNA TGTGCCAGCAGCTTAGCCGGAGCGGTTGAGCAGTTCTTC. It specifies CASSLAGAVEQFF.

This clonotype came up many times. In DNA form, the CDR3 reads TGTGCCAGCGGGACAGGGCGCGAGACCCAGTACTTC. This translates into CASGTGRETQYF. This sequence joins TRBV6-1 and TRBJ2-5, with 9 bases aligning to TRBD1. CDR1 is MNHNS and CDR2 is SASEGT in the germline V gene. The V segment lost 8 bases and the J segment 5 bases; nucleotides outside the gene matches: 3. This CDR3 comprises 12 residues.

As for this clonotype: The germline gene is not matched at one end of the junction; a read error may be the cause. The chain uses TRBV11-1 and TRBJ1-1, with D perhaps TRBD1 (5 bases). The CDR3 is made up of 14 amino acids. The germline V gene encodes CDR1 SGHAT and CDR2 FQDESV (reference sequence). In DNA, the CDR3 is TGTGCCACCGTCGGAGGGACCATGAACATTGAAGCTTTCTTT. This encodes CATVGGTMNIEAFF.

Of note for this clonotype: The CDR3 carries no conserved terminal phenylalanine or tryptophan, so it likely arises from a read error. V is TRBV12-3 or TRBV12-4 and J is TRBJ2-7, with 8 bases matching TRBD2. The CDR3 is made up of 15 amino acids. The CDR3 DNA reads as TGTGCCAGCAGTTTTTTGGCGGGAGGCCCCTACGATCAGTACTCC. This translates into CASSFLAGGPYDQYS.

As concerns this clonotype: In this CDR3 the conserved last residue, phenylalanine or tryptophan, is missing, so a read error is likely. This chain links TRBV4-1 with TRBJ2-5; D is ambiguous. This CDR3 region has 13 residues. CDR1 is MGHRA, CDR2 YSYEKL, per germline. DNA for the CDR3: TGCGCCAGGAGCCAGTTCTCAGAAGAGACCCAGTACGTC. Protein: CARSQFSEETQYV.

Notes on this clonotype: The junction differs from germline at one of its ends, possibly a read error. This CDR3 reads CSALRWDEQFF. CDR3 DNA sequence: TGCAGTGCTTTAAGATGGGATGAGCAATTCTTC. The chain combines TRBV20-1 with TRBJ2-1; D gene unclear. Germline V gene data show CDR1 as DFQATT and CDR2 as SNEGSKA (reference sequence). The CDR3 consists of 11 residues.

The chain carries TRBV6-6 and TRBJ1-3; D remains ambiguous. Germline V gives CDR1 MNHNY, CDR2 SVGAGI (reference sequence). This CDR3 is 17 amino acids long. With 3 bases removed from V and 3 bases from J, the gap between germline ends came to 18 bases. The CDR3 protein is CASSYNRAKENGNTIYF. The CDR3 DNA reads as TGTGCCAGCAGTTATAATCGAGCAAAGGAGAATGGAAACACCATATATTTT.

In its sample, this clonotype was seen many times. The CDR3 DNA sequence: TGTGCCAGCAGCAAGGGGGAAGCTGTAGATACGCAGTATTTT. Amino acid sequence: CASSKGEAVDTQYF. The rearrangement links TRBV6-2 or TRBV6-3 to TRBJ2-3; tentative D call: TRBD1 (6 bases). Trimming pared 6 bases from V and 5 bases from J, leaving 15 bases between. Germline V gives CDR1 MNHEY, CDR2 SVGEGT. The CDR3 has 14 residues.

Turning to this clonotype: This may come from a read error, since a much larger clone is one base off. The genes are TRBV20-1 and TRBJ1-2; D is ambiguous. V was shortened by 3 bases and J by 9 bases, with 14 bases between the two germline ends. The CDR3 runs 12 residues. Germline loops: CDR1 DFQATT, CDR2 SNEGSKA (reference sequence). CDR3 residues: CSARTDRDRYTF. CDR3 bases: TGCAGTGCTAGGACTGACCGTGATCGCTACACCTTC.